A selection of T cell receptor beta chains follows, all from one sample in a study of cytomegalovirus exposure and HLA in healthy donors. TCRdb's copy holds only in-frame clones and misses some; the assay was immunoSEQ multiplex PCR. The sample lists about 31,000 clones; less than 55% were seen once. Sequencing input: PBMCs. Every receptor here comes from a woman aged 45-60 years in good health and CMV-seronegative. CDR3s include the opening cysteine and the closing phenylalanine or tryptophan. A D gene is named only where the DNA matches it firmly. Rows may omit the clone size; those that give it use once, few, many or a size class.

d_call	clone_size	v_call	j_call	cdr3_nt	cdr3_aa
NA	NA	TRBV6-6	TRBJ1-5	TGTGCCAGCAGTAACATCGGGGGAGTAGGCAATCAGCCCCAGCATTTT	CASSNIGGVGNQPQHF
TRBD1	few	TRBV28	TRBJ2-7	TGTGCCAGCAGTACCCCAGGGACAGGGTACTACGAGCAGTACTTC	CASSTPGTGYYEQYF
NA	NA	TRBV4-1	TRBJ2-7	TGCGCCAGCAGCCAAGGGTGGTTCGGTAGTGGGGGCGGGCAGTACTTC	CASSQGWFGSGGGQYF
TRBD2	few	TRBV2	TRBJ2-3	TGTGCCAGCAGGGGAGGCGGGGGGGCCACAGATACGCAGTATTTT	CASRGGGGATDTQYF
TRBD1	NA	TRBV5-1	TRBJ2-3	TGCGCCAGCAGCTTGGTGGGGACAGGGACTAGCACAGATACGCAGTATTTT	CASSLVGTGTSTDTQYF
NA	few	TRBV5-6	TRBJ2-2	TGTGCCAGCAGCTTGTTCTTTAACACCGGGGAGCTGTTTTTT	CASSLFFNTGELFF
TRBD1	few	TRBV9	TRBJ1-2	TGTGCCAGCAGCCCCCGGACAGGGATAGGCTACACCTTC	CASSPRTGIGYTF
NA	NA	TRBV11-1	TRBJ2-6	TGTGCCAGCAGCCAACAGACCTCTGGGGCCAACGTCCTGACTTTC	CASSQQTSGANVLTF
NA	NA	TRBV30	TRBJ2-5	TGTGCCTGGAGCCGAAGAACAGGGCAAGGGGAGACCCAGTACTTC	CAWSRRTGQGETQYF
NA	NA	TRBV29-1	TRBJ1-2	TGCAGCGTTGGGGCAGCTTATGGCTACACCTTC	CSVGAAYGYTF
TRBD1	NA	TRBV7-6	TRBJ2-7	TGTGCCAGCAGCCTTCCGGGACAGCGGTACGAGCAGTACTTC	CASSLPGQRYEQYF
TRBD1	NA	TRBV2	TRBJ1-4	TGTGCCAGCTTAAACTACAGGGGCACTAATGAAAAACTGTTTTTT	CASLNYRGTNEKLFF
TRBD2	NA	TRBV27	TRBJ2-3	TGTGCCAGCAGTTTCCGGGGAGGGGGCACAGATACGCAGTATTTT	CASSFRGGGTDTQYF
TRBD1	few	TRBV6-5	TRBJ2-7	TGTGCCAGCACAGGGACAGGGTTATCCTACGAGCAGTACTTC	CASTGTGLSYEQYF
NA	NA	TRBV12-5	TRBJ2-2	TGTGCTAGTGGTTTGGTATTAGGTCAACAGAGGAACACCGGGGAGCTGTTTTTT	CASGLVLGQQRNTGELFF
NA	NA	TRBV5-4	TRBJ2-2	TGTGCCAGCAGCTTCCTATCGGGGAAATTGAACGGGGAGCTGTTTTTT	CASSFLSGKLNGELFF
TRBD1	NA	TRBV6-5	TRBJ1-1	TGTGCCAGCAGTTCCCGGACAGGGAACACTGAAGCTTTCTTT	CASSSRTGNTEAFF
TRBD2	few	TRBV11-2	TRBJ2-3	TGTGCCAGCAGCTTAGTACTAGCGGGGGGCACAGATACGCAGTATTTT	CASSLVLAGGTDTQYF
TRBD1	NA	TRBV5-1	TRBJ1-1	TGCGCCAGCAGCCCCTGGACAGGGGGCATGAACACTGAAGCTTTCTTT	CASSPWTGGMNTEAFF
NA	NA	TRBV10-1	TRBJ2-5	TGCGCCAGCAGTGAGGAAAGGGGACTCGGTCGAGAGACCCAGTACTTC	CASSEERGLGRETQYF
NA	few	TRBV7-9	TRBJ2-5	TGTGCCAGCAGCCACCGGGACCCAGGGGCCCAGTACTTC	CASSHRDPGAQYF
TRBD1	NA	TRBV18	TRBJ2-3	TGTGCCAGCTCAACACGGACAGGTAGCACAGATACGCAGTATTTT	CASSTRTGSTDTQYF
TRBD2	few	TRBV28	TRBJ2-7	TGTGCCAGCAGTCCGCCACTAGCGGGGGGTTCCTACGAGCAGTACTTC	CASSPPLAGGSYEQYF
TRBD2	NA	TRBV4-1	TRBJ2-7	TGCGCCAGCAGCCAAGTAAGGGGGGGGACTAGCGGGCGTAGTTACGAGCAGTACTTC	CASSQVRGGTSGRSYEQYF
NA	NA	TRBV19	TRBJ1-1	TGTGCCAGTAGCAAAGACAGCCGAGGAGACACTGAAGCTTTCTTT	CASSKDSRGDTEAFF
NA	NA	TRBV11-3	TRBJ2-7	TGTGCCAGCAGCTTAGAAGGAGCCCACGAGCAGTACTTC	CASSLEGAHEQYF
NA	NA	TRBV2	TRBJ1-4	TGTGCCAGCAGGTCGGACACTGAAAAACTGTTTTTT	CASRSDTEKLFF
NA	few	TRBV7-8	TRBJ1-4	TGTGCCAGCAGCTTACTCCGGGACATTCGAAGGGAAAAACTGTTTTTT	CASSLLRDIRREKLFF
TRBD1	NA	TRBV6-1	TRBJ2-3	TGTGCCAGCATACCCAACAGGGGAACAGATACGCAGTATTTT	CASIPNRGTDTQYF
NA	few	TRBV2	TRBJ2-6	TGTGCCGGCAAAGCCAGGGAAGTCGGGGCCAACGTCCTGACTTTC	CAGKAREVGANVLTF
NA	few	TRBV7-9	TRBJ2-3	TGTGCCAGCAGCTTAAGCTCCACAGATACGCAGTATTTT	CASSLSSTDTQYF
NA	few	TRBV2	TRBJ2-1	TGTGCCAGCAGTGAGTCCGAGAGACACGAGCAGTTCTTC	CASSESERHEQFF
TRBD2	NA	TRBV5-8	TRBJ2-5	TGTGCCAGCAGCCCAGGTGGGACTAGCGTCGGGGAGACCCAGTACTTC	CASSPGGTSVGETQYF
TRBD1	NA	TRBV2	TRBJ1-1	TGTGCCAGCAGTGAGGACAGGGACACTGAAGCTTTCTTT	CASSEDRDTEAFF
TRBD1	NA	TRBV12-5	TRBJ2-7	TGTGCTAGTGGTTTGGTACTTGAGACAGGGGTCTACGAGCAGTACTTC	CASGLVLETGVYEQYF
TRBD1	few	TRBV13	TRBJ2-5	TGTGCCAGCAGCTCGACAGGGTGGCAAGAGACCCAGTACTTC	CASSSTGWQETQYF
NA	few	TRBV5-1	TRBJ1-2	TGCGCCAGCAGCTTGGCCGGGAGGACAGCGCATGGCTACACCTTC	CASSLAGRTAHGYTF
NA	few	TRBV7-3	TRBJ1-1	TGTGCCAGCAGCTTAACGGGGGGGGGCACTGAAGCTTTCTTT	CASSLTGGGTEAFF
NA	few	TRBV5-6	TRBJ1-1	TGTGCCAGCAACTTGCGGGGGGCAGGGACTGAAGCTTTCTTT	CASNLRGAGTEAFF
NA	NA	TRBV6-4	TRBJ1-1	TGTGCCAGCAGTGACACGGCAGGAGGCACTGAAGCTTTCTTT	CASSDTAGGTEAFF
TRBD2	NA	TRBV11-3	TRBJ2-1	TGTGCCAGCAGCTTAGATCGGGCGGGAGTGGGTAATGAGCAGTTCTTC	CASSLDRAGVGNEQFF
NA	NA	TRBV18	TRBJ2-1	TGTGCCAGCTCACCGGGAACTAGCTACTACAATGAGCAGTTCTTC	CASSPGTSYYNEQFF